This T cell receptor beta chain was captured in a study of type 1 regulatory T cells. The wider study: This in vitro CD4 product, T-allo10, is enriched for Tr1 cells and alloantigen-specific.

About this clonotype itself: What it recognizes is unknown.

TCRdb independently ran MiXCR on the reads; one entry per CDR3 protein. The table records fewer than 70,000 distinct CDR3 sequences, about 60% of them present only once. V shed 5 bases, J shed 4 bases, and the junction held 3 bases outside the gene matches. The CDR3 extends over 13 amino acids. The germline gives CDR1 LNHDA, CDR2 SQIVND (reference sequence). The origin of this receptor is a human donor in good health. The sample comprised cultured T cells, either the whole culture or a sorted T cell fraction (not recorded which). Specified subset: Tr1-enriched cell product generated in vitro against host alloantigens. The chain has TRBV19 and TRBJ1-1, with 8 positions matching TRBD1. Here the CDR3 reads CASSATGGTEAFF. The DNA of the CDR3 is TGTGCCAGTAGTGCCACAGGGGGCACTGAAGCTTTCTTT. The variable domain in full, completed from reference TRBV19 and TRBJ1-1, reads DGGITQSPKYLFRKEGQNVTLSCEQNLNHDAMYWYRQDPGQGLRLIYYSQIVNDFQKGDIAEGYSVSREKKESFPLTVTSAQKNPTAFYLCASSATGGTEAFFGQGTRLTVV.